This TCR beta chain emerged from a study of vaccination effects on CD4 cells after COVID-19. Concerning this clone: Its antigen is currently unknown.

Study-wide findings and caveats: Marked clonal contraction was seen late after vaccination (in both infection- and vaccine-induced clones).

Method: immunoSEQ multiplex PCR; TCRdb's copy keeps in-frame clones and lacks some. In the table there are 50,000 or so clones, 79% of which are singletons. Sequencing in the ViraFEST assay came after antigen-specific CD4+ T cells had been expanded with viral peptide pools, which were used to stimulate PBMC. Once cultured for 9 to 11 days, the cells underwent separation to obtain CD4+ T cells. Vaccine recipients had no previous SARS-CoV-2 infection; their nucleocapsid antibodies were negative. The sample consisted of CD4+ T cells from PBMCs cultured with HCoV-OC43 spike peptides, taken before COVID-19 vaccination. Regarding subset: HCoV-OC43 spike overlapping peptide pool stimulation. The TCR sequence derives from a human donor who received a COVID-19 vaccine.

The CDR3 protein is CASSPRQEGNTIYF. CDR3 nucleotide sequence: TGTGCCAGCTCACCGCGTCAGGAAGGAAACACCATATATTTT. The chain joins TRBV18 to TRBJ1-3; D gene ambiguous. Between the trimmed V and J ends, which lost 3 bases and 4 bases, there was a span of 10 bases. Looked up from germline, CDR1 is KGHSH and CDR2 is LQKENI. The CDR3 runs 14 residues.